Below are 2 T cell receptor beta chains sequenced from a single sample in a study of T-cell memory formation after mild COVID-19. From the 5' RACE reads, TCRdb called clonotypes with MiXCR, one entry per CDR3 protein. The table shows about 210,000 distinct CDR3 sequences, with about 10% occurring only once. The sequenced material came from PBMCs or a T cell subset sorted from them (not recorded which). The receptors derive from a man between 18 and 29 years old who had mild COVID-19 (a few samples of this study predate the infection). Cell type and time point are not known.

This clonotype was found a few times. V usage is TRBV13 and J usage is TRBJ2-1; possible D gene TRBD2, 7 bases. Germline CDR1 reads PRHDT; CDR2 reads FYEKMQ (reference sequence). Trimming removed 1 base from V and 2 bases from J, with 12 bases in between. The CDR3 loop spans 16 amino acids. The CDR3 bases are TGTGCCAGCAGCTTAGATCGGGGGGCGGCCTACAATGAGCAGTTCTTC. Its protein product is CASSLDRGAAYNEQFF.

In this sample, this clonotype turned up a few times. This chain connects TRBV20-1 to TRBJ2-6; D gene unclear. Germline assignment: CDR1 DFQATT and CDR2 SNEGSKA (reference sequence). V was pared by 3 bases and J by 3 bases, with 9 bases between. The CDR3 is made up of 14 amino acids. In nucleotides, the CDR3 is TGCAGTGCTAGTAGGGAAGGTGGGGCCAACGTCCTGACTTTC. Protein sequence: CSASREGGANVLTF.